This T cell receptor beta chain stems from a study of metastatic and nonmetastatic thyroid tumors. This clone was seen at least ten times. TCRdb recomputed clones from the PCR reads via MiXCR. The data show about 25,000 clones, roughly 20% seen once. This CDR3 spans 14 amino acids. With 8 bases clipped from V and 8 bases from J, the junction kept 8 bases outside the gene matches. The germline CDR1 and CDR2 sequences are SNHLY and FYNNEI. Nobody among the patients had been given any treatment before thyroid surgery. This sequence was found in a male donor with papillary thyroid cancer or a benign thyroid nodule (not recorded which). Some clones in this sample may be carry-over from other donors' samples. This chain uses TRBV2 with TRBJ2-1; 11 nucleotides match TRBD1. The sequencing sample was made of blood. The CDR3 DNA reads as TGTGCCAGCCTGAGGGACAGGGGGTCGGATGAGCAGTTCTTC. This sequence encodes CASLRDRGSDEQFF.